What follows are 27 T cell receptor beta chains derived from one specimen sequenced in a study of T cells after somatic rescue of genetic block. Here immunoSEQ multiplex PCR was the method, and the copy in TCRdb shows in-frame clones only, minus some. This table has approximately 88,000 clones, about nine tenths appearing once. The sequenced sample consisted of peripheral blood mononuclear cells (PBMCs). These receptors all stem from a woman aged 18-35 years.

J is TRBJ2-3 and V is TRBV5-1; tentative D call: TRBD1 (5 bases). V was clipped by 3 bases and J by 5 bases, with 13 bases between them. CDR3 length: 14 amino acids. Germline V gives CDR1 SGHRS, CDR2 YFSETQ. CDR3 bases: TGCGCCAGCAGCTGGCGCGCAGGGCAAGATACGCAGTATTTT. It translates to CASSWRAGQDTQYF.

The V gene is TRBV5-1, the J gene TRBJ2-6; D is unclear. CDR1 is SGHRS, CDR2 YFSETQ, per germline. Deletions cut 0 bases from V and 1 base from J, with 8 bases between. The CDR3 has 16 amino acids. This chain's CDR3 is CASSLGDPSGANVLTF. In DNA form, the CDR3 reads TGCGCCAGCAGCTTGGGTGACCCTTCTGGGGCCAACGTCCTGACTTTC.

This clone showed up just a few times. V usage is TRBV20-1 and J usage is TRBJ1-1; TRBD1 is a possible D gene (5 bases). Per germline, CDR1 DFQATT and CDR2 SNEGSKA (reference sequence). V shed 6 bases and J shed 8 bases, with 13 bases lying between them. CDR3 length equals 11 residues. The CDR3 DNA reads TGCAGTGCCGCCCGGGGGGAAGAAGCTTTCTTT. Its translation: CSAARGEEAFF.

The chain recombines TRBV6-4 with TRBJ2-2; 7 nucleotides agree with TRBD1. Germline CDR1 MRHNA, CDR2 SNTAGT. The CDR3 has 18 amino acids. The ends lost 10 bases at V and 3 bases at J; junction bases unmatched: 20. CDR3 bases: TGTGCCACCAAGCCATCTCCGACAGGGATAAGCGACACCGGGGAGCTGTTTTTT. Residues: CATKPSPTGISDTGELFF.

The chain employs TRBV27 and TRBJ1-5; D not resolved. The germline V gene has CDR1 MNHEY and CDR2 SMNVEV (reference sequence). V lost 10 bases to trimming and J lost 4 bases, with 14 bases between them. The CDR3 is 13 residues long. The CDR3 region is CAIGRAANQPQHF. CDR3 coding DNA: TGTGCCATCGGACGGGCAGCAAATCAGCCCCAGCATTTT.

J is TRBJ2-7 and V is TRBV11-3; 7 nucleotides match TRBD1. The CDR3 contains 15 residues. With 0 bases clipped from V and 5 bases from J, the junction kept 7 bases outside the gene matches. Looked up from germline, CDR1 is SGHNT and CDR2 is YENEEA. The CDR3 DNA follows: TGTGCCAGCAGCTTAGATGGACAGGTTGTCCACGAGCAGTACTTC. Its translation: CASSLDGQVVHEQYF.

This clone was seen a handful of times. The chain joins TRBV29-1 to TRBJ2-3; the D call may be TRBD1 or TRBD2 (6 bases each). Between the trimmed V and J ends, which lost 3 bases and 2 bases, there was a span of 15 bases. The germline gives CDR1 SQVTM, CDR2 ANQGSEA. The CDR3 contains 15 residues. CDR3 sequence (DNA): TGCAGCGTTGATCCTCCGGGGGCCCACACAGATACGCAGTATTTT. As protein: CSVDPPGAHTDTQYF.

V and J are TRBV19 and TRBJ1-5; perhaps TRBD1 as D (6 bases). Germline V CDR1 and CDR2: LNHDA, SQIVND (reference sequence). V was trimmed by 10 bases and J by 12 bases, leaving 19 bases between them. The CDR3 runs to 12 residues. CDR3: CATSGRGHLQHF. In DNA, the CDR3 is TGTGCCACCTCAGGTCGGGGACATCTCCAGCATTTT.

The V and J genes are TRBV7-3 and TRBJ2-1, with D possibly matching TRBD2 (6 bases). With 5 bases removed from V and 7 bases from J, the gap between germline ends came to 12 bases. Germline CDR1 and CDR2: SGHTA and FQGTGA. The CDR3 length is 13 residues. As DNA, the CDR3 is TGTGCCAGCAGCGGCGCCGGGGGTAATGAGCAGTTCTTC. Its protein is CASSGAGGNEQFF.

The genes are TRBV30 and TRBJ2-4; D gene unclear. This CDR3 region has 14 residues. Germline loops: CDR1 GTSNPN, CDR2 SVGIG (reference sequence). V shed 2 bases and J shed 2 bases, with 10 bases lying between them. The CDR3 DNA reads as TGTGCCTGGAGTCCCGGACGGACCAAAAACATTCAGTACTTC. This encodes CAWSPGRTKNIQYF. The whole variable domain, remainder taken from reference TRBV30 and TRBJ2-4, is SQTIHQWPATLVQPVGSPLSLECTVEGTSNPNLYWYRQAAGRGLQLLFYSVGIGQISSEVPQNLSASRPQDRQFILSSKKLLLSDSGFYLCAWSPGRTKNIQYFGAGTRLSVL.

CDR3 loop: CAWEGEANEKLFF. The CDR3 DNA follows: TGTGCCTGGGAGGGGGAGGCTAATGAAAAACTGTTTTTT. This chain joins TRBV30 and TRBJ1-4; a possible D gene is TRBD1 (6 bases). The V end was cut by 5 bases, the J end by 3 bases, with 10 bases between. Germline CDR1 is GTSNPN and CDR2 is SVGIG (reference sequence). The CDR3 covers 13 residues. Full variable domain (outside the CDR3, taken from reference TRBV30 and TRBJ1-4): SQTIHQWPATLVQPVGSPLSLECTVEGTSNPNLYWYRQAAGRGLQLLFYSVGIGQISSEVPQNLSASRPQDRQFILSSKKLLLSDSGFYLCAWEGEANEKLFFGSGTQLSVL.

The chain uses TRBV5-4 and TRBJ1-3; 9 bases are a match to TRBD1. The germline CDR1 and CDR2 sequences are SGHNT and YYREEE (reference sequence). V shed 4 bases, J shed 3 bases, and the junction held 2 bases outside the gene matches. The CDR3 has 14 residues. The CDR3 sequence: CASSPTGGGNTIYF. The CDR3 DNA sequence: TGTGCCAGCAGCCCGACAGGGGGTGGAAACACCATATATTTT.

This clone was recorded a few times. V usage is TRBV6-5 and J usage is TRBJ2-7; 9 bases are shared with TRBD1. Germline values: CDR1 MNHEY, CDR2 SVGAGI. The CDR3 is 16 amino acids. V lost 4 bases, J lost 2 bases, and 9 bases stayed unmatched. The CDR3 nucleotides are TGTGCCAGCAGTTCAATTCCGGGACAGGGAGCCTACGAGCAGTACTTC. Translated: CASSSIPGQGAYEQYF.

The chain joins TRBV19 to TRBJ1-1, with no clear D. Germline CDR1 reads LNHDA; CDR2 reads SQIVND (reference sequence). There are 12 residues in the CDR3. With 4 bases removed from V and 2 bases from J, the gap between germline ends came to 5 bases. In DNA, the CDR3 is TGTGCCAGTAGTAGGGAAAACACTGAAGCTTTCTTT. Amino acids: CASSRENTEAFF.

In its sample, this clone was seen a few times. The chain links TRBV15 to TRBJ2-7; D perhaps matches TRBD1 (5 bases). Trimming stripped 2 bases from V and 2 bases from J, with 13 bases between. This CDR3 has 15 amino acids. Germline loops: CDR1 LNHNV, CDR2 YYDKDF (reference sequence). As DNA, the CDR3 is TGTGCCACCAGCAGAACACAGGAACCAACCTACGAGCAGTACTTC. Translating it yields CATSRTQEPTYEQYF.

V usage is TRBV5-6 and J usage is TRBJ2-1; TRBD1 is a possible D gene (5 bases). V was pared by 2 bases and J by 4 bases, with 13 bases between. Germline assignment: CDR1 SGHDT and CDR2 YYEEEE. This CDR3 is built from 15 residues. CDR3 in DNA: TGTGCCAGCAGCTTATCAGGGTCAAGTTACAATGAGCAGTTCTTC. Its protein product is CASSLSGSSYNEQFF.

The chain joins TRBV6-6 to TRBJ1-2; unclear D gene. This CDR3 has 12 residues. Germline values: CDR1 MNHNY, CDR2 SVGAGI (reference sequence). The V end was cut by 3 bases, the J end by 14 bases, with 16 bases between. The CDR3 sequence: CASSYQFYPETF. CDR3 nucleotides: TGTGCCAGCAGTTATCAGTTTTATCCTGAAACCTTC.

This chain connects TRBV6-1 to TRBJ2-7, with 7 bases matching TRBD1. The CDR3 contains 15 residues. J was trimmed by 4 bases and V by 1 base; bases with no gene match: 7. The germline V gene has CDR1 MNHNS and CDR2 SASEGT. The CDR3, as DNA: TGTGCCAGCAGTGAAGAGGTAGGGACAGTGTACGAGCAGTACTTC. Residues: CASSEEVGTVYEQYF.

This rearrangement joins TRBV6-6 to TRBJ1-4, with a weak D call TRBD1 (5 bases). With 5 bases removed from V and 12 bases from J, the gap between germline ends came to 10 bases. Per the germline V gene, CDR1 is MNHNY and CDR2 is SVGAGI (reference sequence). The CDR3 extends over 11 amino acids. The CDR3 nucleotides read TGTGCCAGCAGTCCCCTCAGGGAACTGTTTTTT. It encodes CASSPLRELFF.

CDR3 DNA sequence: TGTGCCAGTGACGGACAGGGTCGATCGGAGGGGAAACTGTTTTTT. It yields the protein CASDGQGRSEGKLFF. The chain joins TRBV19 to TRBJ1-4; 8 bases are shared with TRBD1. CDR1 and CDR2 from the germline V gene are LNHDA and SQIVND (reference sequence). The CDR3 length is 15 residues. V lost 8 bases to trimming and J lost 11 bases; unmatched junction nucleotides: 16.

The genes are TRBV7-9 and TRBJ1-1; D remains ambiguous. The V gene lost 5 bases and the J gene lost 6 bases, with 10 bases spanning the gap. Looked up from germline, CDR1 is SEHNR and CDR2 is FQNEAQ (reference sequence). The CDR3 totals 12 residues. CDR3 region: CASSPQGAEAFF. CDR3 bases: TGTGCCAGCAGCCCCCAAGGAGCTGAAGCTTTCTTT.

As for this clone: A junction end diverges from the germline sequence, so it may reflect a read error. The chain is built from TRBV15 and TRBJ1-1; D unclear. The CDR3 runs to 13 residues. Germline CDR1 LNHNV, CDR2 YYDKDF (reference sequence). CDR3: CATSIKSNTKAFF. For the CDR3, the DNA is TGTGCCACCAGCATAAAGTCCAACACTAAAGCTTTCTTT.

V and J are TRBV7-8 and TRBJ2-7; 8 nucleotides match TRBD2. J was trimmed by 2 bases and V by 2 bases; bases with no gene match: 8. The germline V gene has CDR1 SGHVS and CDR2 FQNEAQ. The CDR3 covers 16 residues. CDR3 protein: CASSLSLAENPYEQYF. CDR3 bases: TGTGCCAGCAGCTTATCACTAGCGGAGAACCCCTACGAGCAGTACTTC.

This sequence joins TRBV28 and TRBJ1-5; the match to TRBD1 covers 8 bases. This CDR3 is 16 amino acids long. V shed 6 bases, J shed 3 bases, and the junction held 10 bases outside the gene matches. Germline loops: CDR1 MDHEN, CDR2 SYDVKM. CDR3 sequence reads: CASSSRGRTHNQPQHF. The CDR3 region has the DNA TGTGCCAGCAGCTCCAGGGGGCGGACCCACAATCAGCCCCAGCATTTT.

The chain carries TRBV5-5 and TRBJ2-7; TRBD2 aligns across 8 bases. Germline CDR1 SGHKS, CDR2 YYEKEE (reference sequence). V trimming: 4 bases; J trimming: 4 bases; junction bases outside the gene matches: 4. The CDR3 loop spans 13 amino acids. The CDR3 sequence: CASSLGGGYEQYF. DNA for the CDR3: TGTGCCAGCAGCCTGGGCGGGGGGTACGAGCAGTACTTC.

CDR3 in amino acids: CAIRSGGTEAFF. The CDR3 DNA reads as TGTGCCATCAGATCGGGGGGCACTGAAGCTTTCTTT. V usage is TRBV10-3 and J usage is TRBJ1-1; tentatively, D is TRBD1 (5 bases). The CDR3 is 12 amino acids. Germline CDR1 ENHRY, CDR2 SYGVKD. V gave up 6 bases and J gave up 4 bases, with 9 bases separating them.

Concerning this clone: Other DNA sequences in the sample encode the same CDR3. This chain connects TRBV5-1 to TRBJ2-7; possible D gene TRBD1, 6 bases. V was pared by 0 bases and J by 3 bases, with 10 bases between. This CDR3 spans 14 amino acids. CDR1 and CDR2 (germline): SGHRS, YFSETQ. The CDR3 loop reads CASSLAGRGYEQYF. The CDR3 DNA reads as TGCGCCAGCAGCTTGGCCGGCAGGGGCTACGAGCAGTACTTC.